This T cell receptor beta chain was recovered during a study of shared T cell receptors in the human thymus. The ends were cut back, 9 bases at V and 2 bases at J, with 14 bases in the middle. Germline CDR1 LNHDA, CDR2 SQIVND (reference sequence). The CDR3 sequence is 14 residues long. The table came from immunoSEQ multiplex PCR; TCRdb's copy has only in-frame clones and leaves some out. The table has some 760,000 clones, 80% to 90% seen once; the top ten hold over 0.008%. This clone was seen a handful of times. The same data also went into a second study, on human thymus T cells. This second report adds: Immunologically healthy infants in Finland undergoing congenital heart defect surgery were the donors. Resections from corrective heart surgery supplied the thymus tissue. What appeared biased in thymic and blood repertoires was the usage of V and J genes. Related work found strong thymic repertoire overlap between unrelated individuals.

The source is a girl less than two years old with a congenital heart defect. The sequenced material came from thymocytes. The V and J genes are TRBV19 and TRBJ1-3; D remains unclear. In DNA form, the CDR3 reads TGTGCCAGCGCAGAGGGTTACGCTGGAAACACCATATATTTT. Translated, it gives CASAEGYAGNTIYF.